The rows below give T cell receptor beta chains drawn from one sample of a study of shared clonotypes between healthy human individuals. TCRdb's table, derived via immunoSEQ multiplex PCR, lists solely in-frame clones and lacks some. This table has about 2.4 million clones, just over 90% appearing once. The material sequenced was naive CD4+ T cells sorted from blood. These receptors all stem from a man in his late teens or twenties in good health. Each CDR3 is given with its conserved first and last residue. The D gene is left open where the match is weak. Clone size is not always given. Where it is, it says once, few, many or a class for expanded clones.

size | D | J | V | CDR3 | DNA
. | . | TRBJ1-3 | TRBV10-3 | CAISPGGNTIYF | TGTGCCATCAGTCCGGGGGGAAACACCATATATTTT
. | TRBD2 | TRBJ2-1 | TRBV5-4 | CASSRAGEINEQFF | TGTGCCAGCAGTCGAGCGGGAGAGATCAATGAGCAGTTCTTC
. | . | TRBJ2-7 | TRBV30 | CAWETGGSIAGAYEQYF | TGTGCCTGGGAGACAGGCGGGAGCATAGCGGGCGCCTACGAGCAGTACTTC
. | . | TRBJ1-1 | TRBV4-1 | CASSPGPMNTEAFF | TGCGCCAGCAGCCCCGGTCCAATGAACACTGAAGCTTTCTTT
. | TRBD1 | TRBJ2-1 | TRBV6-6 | CASSGQGDEQFF | TGTGCCAGCAGCGGACAGGGAGATGAGCAGTTCTTC
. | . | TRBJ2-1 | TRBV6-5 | CASKRGVSYNEQFF | TGTGCCAGCAAAAGGGGTGTATCCTACAATGAGCAGTTCTTC
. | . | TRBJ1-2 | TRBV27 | CASSGGTARGYTF | TGTGCCAGCTCGGGCGGGACGGCTCGCGGCTACACCTTC
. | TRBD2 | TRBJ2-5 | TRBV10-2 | CASSGLAGGPGETQYF | TGCGCCAGCAGTGGGCTAGCGGGAGGGCCTGGAGAGACCCAGTACTTC
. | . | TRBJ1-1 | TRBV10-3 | CAISESDLTNTEAFF | TGTGCCATCAGTGAGTCCGACCTAACGAACACTGAAGCTTTCTTT
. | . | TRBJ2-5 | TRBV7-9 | CASSPFGETQYF | TGTGCCAGCAGCCCGTTTGGAGAGACCCAGTACTTC
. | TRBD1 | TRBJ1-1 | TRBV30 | CAWKDRVANTEAFF | TGTGCCTGGAAGGACAGGGTTGCGAACACTGAAGCTTTCTTT
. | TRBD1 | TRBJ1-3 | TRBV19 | CASSSDGQASNTIYF | TGTGCCAGTAGTTCCGATGGACAGGCCTCAAACACCATATATTTT
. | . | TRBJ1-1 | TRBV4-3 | CASSRRQNTEAFF | TGCGCCAGCAGCCGTCGACAGAACACTGAAGCTTTCTTT
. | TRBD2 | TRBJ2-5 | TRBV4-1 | CASSQTGGQETQYF | TGCGCCAGCAGCCAAACGGGGGGTCAAGAGACCCAGTACTTC
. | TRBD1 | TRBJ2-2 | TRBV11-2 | CASREPQGASSELFF | TGTGCCAGCAGGGAACCACAGGGGGCGTCCTCGGAGCTGTTTTTT
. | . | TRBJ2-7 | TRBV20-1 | CSARDLRGQYF | TGCAGTGCTAGAGATCTAAGGGGGCAGTACTTC
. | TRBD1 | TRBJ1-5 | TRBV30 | CAWSHGTEYQPQHF | TGTGCCTGGAGCCACGGGACAGAGTATCAGCCCCAGCATTTT
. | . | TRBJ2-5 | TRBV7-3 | CASSPPLSETQYF | TGTGCCAGCAGCCCCCCTTTAAGTGAGACCCAGTACTTC
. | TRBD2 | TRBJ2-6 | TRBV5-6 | CASSSGTSGTTGANVLTF | TGTGCCAGCAGCTCCGGGACTAGCGGGACCACTGGGGCCAACGTCCTGACTTTC
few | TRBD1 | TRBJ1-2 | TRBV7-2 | CASSPGTGGSYGYTF | TGTGCCAGCAGCCCAGGGACAGGGGGGTCCTATGGCTACACCTTC
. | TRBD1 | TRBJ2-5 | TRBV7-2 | CASSLNRGLGETQYF | TGTGCCAGCAGTCTCAACAGGGGGCTAGGGGAGACCCAGTACTTC
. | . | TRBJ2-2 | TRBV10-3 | CAIRGDGTGELFF | TGTGCCATCAGGGGAGACGGCACCGGGGAGCTGTTTTTT
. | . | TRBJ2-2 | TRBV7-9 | CASSLASGAGTGELFF | TGTGCCAGCAGCTTAGCATCCGGGGCGGGCACCGGGGAGCTGTTTTTT